A single sample gave rise to the 24 T cell receptor beta chains below, sequenced in a study of hypomethylating agent response in myelodysplastic syndrome. Only in-frame clones appear in the TCRdb table, and some are missing; sequencing was by immunoSEQ multiplex PCR. The table lists several thousand clones, roughly four fifths of them singletons. The starting material was bone marrow, obtained before or after starting hypomethylating agent treatment for myelodysplastic syndrome (not recorded which). The receptor set was obtained from a human donor with myelodysplastic syndrome.

The table lists this clone with a few counts. V is TRBV5-1 and J is TRBJ1-2; TRBD1 agrees at 8 bases. Germline CDR1 SGHRS, CDR2 YFSETQ. V dropped 3 bases and J dropped 7; count of bases not matched to a gene: 5. This CDR3 has 13 amino acids. The CDR3 loop reads CASSSRGQGGYTF. The CDR3 DNA reads TGCGCCAGCAGCTCCAGGGGGCAGGGTGGCTACACCTTC.

The chain carries TRBV7-3 and TRBJ2-7; D is perhaps TRBD2 (7 bases). The CDR3 sequence is 14 residues long. The V end lost 5 bases, the J end lost 5 bases, and 16 bases lay between the germline ends. Germline loops: CDR1 SGHTA, CDR2 FQGTGA. The CDR3 loop reads CASSPLGGGNEQYF. In DNA form, the CDR3 reads TGTGCCAGCAGCCCCCTGGGAGGGGGGAACGAGCAGTACTTC. Full variable domain (missing parts from reference TRBV7-3 and TRBJ2-7): GAGVSQTPSNKVTEKGKYVELRCDPISGHTALYWYRQSLGQGPEFLIYFQGTGAADDSGLPNDRFFAVRPEGSVSTLKIQRTERGDSAVYLCASSPLGGGNEQYFGPGTRLTVT.

The chain uses TRBV28 and TRBJ1-5; D call uncertain. V lost 1 base, J lost 1 base, and 5 bases lay in between. Germline CDR1 and CDR2: MDHEN and SYDVKM. CDR3 size: 14 residues. This chain's CDR3 is CASSLSGSNQPQHF. The CDR3 nucleotides are TGTGCCAGCAGTTTATCGGGGAGCAATCAGCCCCAGCATTTT.

The genes are TRBV25-1 and TRBJ2-7, with 7 bases fitting TRBD1. Germline V gene data show CDR1 as MGHDK and CDR2 as SYGVNS. The trim removed 4 bases at V and 6 bases at J, leaving 12 bases unmatched. The CDR3 contains 15 residues. CDR3 nucleotides: TGTGCCAGCAGTGGGGCCGGGACAGCTGCCTTCGAGCAGTACTTC. Translating gives CASSGAGTAAFEQYF.

This clone came up once. The V gene is TRBV21-1, the J gene TRBJ1-5; TRBD1, the table's D call, lacks a check against the DNA. TRBV21-1 is marked as a pseudogene. The CDR3 length is 16 residues. The CDR3: CASSTPNRVGEQPQHF. CDR3 nucleotide sequence: TGTGCCAGCAGTACCCCTAACAGGGTAGGAGAACAGCCCCAGCATTTT.

V gene TRBV21-1 combines with J gene TRBJ1-1; the D call in the table, TRBD1, was not verified against the DNA. TRBV21-1 is shown as a pseudogene. The CDR3 spans 16 residues. CDR3 in DNA: TGTGCCAGCAGGAATATCGTAGACACAATTCGCACTGAAGCTTTCTTT. Amino acid sequence: CASRNIVDTIRTEAFF.

The rearrangement links TRBV30 to TRBJ2-3; TRBD2 agrees at 8 bases. V lost 2 bases and J lost 6; bases outside the gene matches: 10. Germline CDR1 reads GTSNPN; CDR2 reads SVGIG (reference sequence). The CDR3 loop spans 15 amino acids. The CDR3 nucleotides are TGTGCCTGGAGTAGGATAGCGGGAATTGCGGATACGCAGTATTTT. It encodes CAWSRIAGIADTQYF.

CDR3 protein: CASSGAGYEQYF. Written as DNA, the CDR3 is TGTGCCAGCAGTGGGGCGGGGTACGAGCAGTACTTC. The J gene is TRBJ2-7, the V gene TRBV2; a weak D match, TRBD2 (6 bases). This CDR3 spans 12 amino acids. Trimming left V 4 bases short and J 4 bases short, with 8 bases between. CDR1 and CDR2 from the germline V gene are SNHLY and FYNNEI.

The CDR3 DNA is TGTGCCAGCAGCCCGGAGGGGGGACGGGGGACCCAGTACTTC. Protein: CASSPEGGRGTQYF. The chain joins TRBV5-4 to TRBJ2-5, with D perhaps assigned TRBD1 or TRBD2 (6 bases each). This CDR3 is 14 amino acids long. The V end was cut by 4 bases, the J end by 7 bases, with 17 bases between. From germline, CDR1 is SGHNT and CDR2 YYREEE (reference sequence).

This rearrangement joins TRBV6-9 to TRBJ2-6; D is undetermined. There are 17 residues in the CDR3. Trimming shortened V by 5 bases and J by 5 bases, and 19 bases separated the two germline ends. Germline CDR1 reads MNHGY; CDR2 reads SVAAGI. The CDR3 loop is CASSPRVRQSRANVLTF. The CDR3 nucleotides read TGTGCCAGCAGTCCGCGCGTACGACAAAGTCGGGCCAACGTCCTGACTTTC.

This chain links TRBV5-6 with TRBJ1-2; no clear D. The CDR3 runs 15 residues. The ends were cut back, 0 bases at V and 7 bases at J, with 16 bases in the middle. CDR1 is SGHDT, CDR2 YYEEEE, per germline. CDR3 nucleotides: TGTGCCAGCAGCTTGGCTCCTCGGGCCGCGGGTGGCTACACCTTC. It specifies CASSLAPRAAGGYTF. The full variable domain, rest sourced from reference TRBV5-6 and TRBJ1-2, is DAGVTQSPTHLIKTRGQQVTLRCSPKSGHDTVSWYQQALGQGPQFIFQYYEEEERQRGNFPDRFSGHQFPNYSSELNVNALLLGDSALYLCASSLAPRAAGGYTFGSGTRLTVV.

In this sample, this clone turned up a few times. CDR3 DNA: TGTGCCAGCAGCCCGGTAGCGGGGGCGCGCCTATACGAGCAGTACTTC. Its translation: CASSPVAGARLYEQYF. The chain carries TRBV5-4 and TRBJ2-7; 9 nucleotides match TRBD2. This CDR3 has 16 amino acids. CDR1 is SGHNT and CDR2 is YYREEE in the germline V gene (reference sequence). Trimming removed 4 bases from V and 4 bases from J; junction bases left unmatched: 12.

This chain links TRBV6-4 with TRBJ1-2, with 7 positions matching TRBD1. Trimming at V came to 5 bases and at J to 2 bases, leaving 11 bases not matched to a gene. The CDR3 runs to 16 residues. Germline lookup yields CDR1 MRHNA and CDR2 SNTAGT. This CDR3 is CASSQPWDSSNYGYTF. The CDR3 bases are TGTGCCAGCAGTCAGCCTTGGGACAGCTCCAACTATGGCTACACCTTC.

The gene calls are TRBV20-1 and TRBJ1-4; D uncertain. This CDR3 has 11 residues. In germline, CDR1 is DFQATT, CDR2 SNEGSKA (reference sequence). V was trimmed by 6 bases and J by 13 bases, leaving 15 bases between them. CDR3 residues: CSADLRGRLFF. CDR3 bases: TGCAGTGCCGACTTACGGGGAAGACTGTTTTTT.

The chain has TRBV7-9 and TRBJ2-2; D is ambiguous. Deletions cut 5 bases from V and 1 base from J, with 14 bases between. CDR3 length: 16 amino acids. Germline CDR1 is SEHNR and CDR2 is FQNEAQ (reference sequence). For the CDR3, the DNA is TGTGCCAGCAGCCCACGTAAGATTGGGAACACCGGGGAGCTGTTTTTT. This encodes CASSPRKIGNTGELFF.

This clone has only a few counts. This chain joins TRBV7-9 and TRBJ1-3, with D hard to call. Deletions cut 1 base from V and 0 bases from J, with 4 bases between. Looked up from germline, CDR1 is SEHNR and CDR2 is FQNEAQ (reference sequence). This CDR3 is 14 amino acids long. The DNA for the CDR3 is TGTGCCAGCAGCTTAGAGGTCTCTGGAAACACCATATATTTT. Translating it yields CASSLEVSGNTIYF.

The chain couples TRBV29-1 to TRBJ1-2; D gene unclear. V was clipped by 6 bases and J by 2 bases, with 7 bases between them. Germline CDR1 is SQVTM and CDR2 is ANQGSEA. This CDR3 has 11 amino acids. This CDR3 reads CSVGENYGYTF. In nucleotides, the CDR3 is TGCAGCGTGGGAGAGAACTATGGCTACACCTTC.

This chain links TRBV6-1 with TRBJ2-1; TRBD2 is a possible D gene (6 bases). Trimming pared 3 bases from V and 7 bases from J, leaving 13 bases between. The germline V gene has CDR1 MNHNS and CDR2 SASEGT. This CDR3 is built from 14 residues. The CDR3 spells CASSDPQRGNEQFF. The CDR3 DNA sequence: TGTGCCAGCAGTGATCCCCAACGGGGGAATGAGCAGTTCTTC.

The chain combines TRBV30 with TRBJ1-4; D is ambiguous. CDR3 size: 12 residues. V was trimmed by 2 bases and J by 4 bases, leaving 5 bases between them. Germline lookup yields CDR1 GTSNPN and CDR2 SVGIG (reference sequence). CDR3 amino acids: CAWSPGNEKLFF. DNA for the CDR3: TGTGCCTGGAGTCCCGGTAATGAAAAACTGTTTTTT.

J is TRBJ2-3 and V is TRBV5-1; D not certain. Germline CDR1 and CDR2: SGHRS and YFSETQ. V shed 1 base and J shed 2 bases, with 11 bases lying between them. This CDR3 comprises 15 residues. The CDR3 loop is CASSLTGQHTDTQYF. CDR3 DNA: TGCGCCAGCAGCTTGACGGGCCAACACACAGATACGCAGTATTTT.

The chain joins TRBV6-1 to TRBJ1-5, with D perhaps TRBD1 (6 bases). The CDR3 is 13 residues long. From germline, CDR1 is MNHNS and CDR2 SASEGT. Trimming took 3 bases from V and 6 from J, leaving 9 bases between them. The CDR3 region is CASSEGGPQPQHF. The CDR3 bases are TGTGCCAGCAGTGAGGGGGGGCCTCAGCCCCAGCATTTT.

V gene TRBV14 combines with J gene TRBJ2-7; no definite D call. Germline CDR1 reads SGHDN; CDR2 reads FVKESK. CDR3 length equals 16 residues. The ends were cut back, 4 bases at V and 0 bases at J, with 16 bases in the middle. CDR3 amino acids: CASSRFIGELSYEQYF. The CDR3 nucleotides are TGTGCCAGCAGCCGCTTCATCGGTGAGCTCTCCTACGAGCAGTACTTC.

This clone was seen a handful of times. The rearrangement joins TRBV19 to TRBJ2-7; perhaps TRBD2 as D (6 bases). CDR3 length: 12 residues. V shed 8 bases and J shed 4 bases, with 12 bases lying between them. The germline V gene encodes CDR1 LNHDA and CDR2 SQIVND (reference sequence). CDR3 bases: TGTGCCAGTGGGCGGGGTGAGTACGAGCAGTACTTC. It specifies CASGRGEYEQYF.

The chain combines TRBV9 with TRBJ2-3, with 9 bases fitting TRBD2. V gave up 0 bases and J gave up 4 bases; unmatched junction bases: 15. The germline CDR1 and CDR2 sequences are SGDLS and YYNGEE. The CDR3 consists of 19 residues. In DNA, the CDR3 is TGTGCCAGCAGCGTAGAGCGGGAGGCTAGCGGGATGGTAGCAGATACGCAGTATTTT. This gives the protein CASSVEREASGMVADTQYF.